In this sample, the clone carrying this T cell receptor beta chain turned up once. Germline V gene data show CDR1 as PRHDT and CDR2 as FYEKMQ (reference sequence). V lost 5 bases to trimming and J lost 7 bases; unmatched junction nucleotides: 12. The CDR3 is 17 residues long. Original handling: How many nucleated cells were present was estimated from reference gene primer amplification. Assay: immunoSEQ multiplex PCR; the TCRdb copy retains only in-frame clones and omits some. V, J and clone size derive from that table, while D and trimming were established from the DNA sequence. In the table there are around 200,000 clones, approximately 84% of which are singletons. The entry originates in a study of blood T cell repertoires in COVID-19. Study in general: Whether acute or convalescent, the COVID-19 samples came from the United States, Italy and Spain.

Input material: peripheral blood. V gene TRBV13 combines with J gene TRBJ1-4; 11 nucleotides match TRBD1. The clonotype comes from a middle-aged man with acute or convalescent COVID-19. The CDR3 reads CASSRDRGFAGIEKLFF. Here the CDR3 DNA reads TGTGCCAGCAGCCGGGACAGGGGGTTCGCCGGGATTGAAAAACTGTTTTTT.